One and the same sample provided the 6 T cell receptor beta chains below, sequenced in a study of vaccination and CD4 T cells after COVID-19. Cultured CD4+ T cell DNA was sequenced using the Oncomine TCR Beta short-read assay. TCRdb passed the PCR reads through MiXCR, listing each CDR3 protein once. The table lists 10,000 to 12,000 distinct CDR3 sequences, 64% of them singletons. The treatment here: approximately nine-day PBMC culture with coronavirus spike peptide pools or control peptides (ViraFEST assay). Their target antigens are unknown. Sequencing was carried out using CD4+ T cells from blood, cultured in vitro. The receptors here all came from a human donor who had recovered from COVID-19.

This chain uses TRBV7-8 with TRBJ2-5, with a tentative D call TRBD2 (6 bases). Germline values: CDR1 SGHVS, CDR2 FQNEAQ. The CDR3 covers 12 residues. Trimming removed 5 bases at V and 5 bases at J, with 9 bases between. CDR3 residues: CASSRGWETQYF. The DNA of the CDR3 is TGTGCCAGCAGCCGGGGGTGGGAGACCCAGTACTTC. Complete variable domain (other parts from reference TRBV7-8 and TRBJ2-5): GAGVSQSPRYKVAKRGQDVALRCDPISGHVSLFWYQQALGQGPEFLTYFQNEAQLDKSGLPSDRFFAERPEGSVSTLKIQRTQQEDSAVYLCASSRGWETQYFGPGTRLLVL.

This clonotype was picked up a small number of times. The chain carries TRBV19 and TRBJ2-5; no clear D. Germline V gene lookup returns CDR1 LNHDA and CDR2 SQIVND (reference sequence). V was pared by 4 bases and J by 1 base, with 10 bases between. The CDR3 has 14 amino acids. The CDR3 reads CASSTSGLQETQYF. The CDR3 DNA is TGTGCCAGTAGTACCTCCGGGCTCCAAGAGACCCAGTACTTC.

This chain joins TRBV2 and TRBJ1-5; D is possibly TRBD1 (6 bases). CDR3 length: 14 amino acids. CDR1 is SNHLY, CDR2 FYNNEI, per germline. Trimming pared 6 bases from V and 0 bases from J, leaving 9 bases between. The CDR3 nucleotides are TGTGCCAGCAGGAGGGACATTAGCAATCAGCCCCAGCATTTT. Residues: CASRRDISNQPQHF.

V usage is TRBV15 and J usage is TRBJ2-7; D remains unclear. The CDR3 totals 11 residues. CDR1 is LNHNV and CDR2 is YYDKDF in the germline V gene (reference sequence). Trimming stripped 3 bases from V and 3 bases from J, with 3 bases between. This CDR3 reads CATSSNYEQYF. The CDR3 DNA sequence: TGTGCCACCAGCAGCAACTACGAGCAGTACTTC. Using reference TRBV15 and TRBJ2-7 for the parts outside the CDR3, the full variable domain is DAMVIQNPRYQVTQFGKPVTLSCSQTLNHNVMYWYQQKSSQAPKLLFHYYDKDFNNEADTPDNFQSRRPNTSFCFLDIRSPGLGDTAMYLCATSSNYEQYFGPGTRLTVT.

The rearrangement joins TRBV19 to TRBJ2-1; weak D call: TRBD1 (5 bases). V lost 5 bases and J 5 bases, leaving 16 bases between the germline ends. Germline CDR1 and CDR2: LNHDA and SQIVND (reference sequence). The CDR3 covers 15 residues. Here the CDR3 DNA reads TGTGCCAGTAGTCCCCAGGGTAGACGCGACAATGAGCAGTTCTTC. As protein: CASSPQGRRDNEQFF.

This clonotype came up once. The chain is built from TRBV30 and TRBJ2-3; TRBD1 matches 10 bases. The germline gives CDR1 GTSNPN, CDR2 SVGIG (reference sequence). Trimming at V came to 5 bases and at J to 2 bases, leaving 4 bases not matched to a gene. The CDR3 runs 14 residues. CDR3 protein: CAWGQGVSTDTQYF. In DNA form, the CDR3 reads TGTGCCTGGGGACAGGGGGTCTCCACAGATACGCAGTATTTT. The variable domain in full, completed from reference TRBV30 and TRBJ2-3, reads SQTIHQWPATLVQPVGSPLSLECTVEGTSNPNLYWYRQAAGRGLQLLFYSVGIGQISSEVPQNLSASRPQDRQFILSSKKLLLSDSGFYLCAWGQGVSTDTQYFGPGTRLTVL.